These 2 T cell receptor beta chains came from one sample sequenced in a study of CD8+CD57+ T cells in acquired aplastic anemia. Genomic DNA acted as the template from which TCR beta VDJ combination and CDR3 sequence profiling were carried out. From the reads, TCRdb called clonotypes with MiXCR, one entry per CDR3 protein. Altogether about 120,000 distinct CDR3 sequences are present, 45% to 60% being singletons, with the ten largest covering about 31%. Sequencing involved patients with CD8+CD57+ cell expansion previously shown by flow cytometry. The sequenced sample consisted of sorted CD4+, CD8+, or CD8+CD57+ T cells (not recorded which) from PBMCs. The receptors were sampled from a human donor with aplastic anemia.

This clonotype was counted only a few times. The chain couples TRBV2 to TRBJ1-2; no clear D gene. The CDR3 totals 13 residues. Trimming left V 2 bases short and J 8 bases short, with 12 bases between. The germline gives CDR1 SNHLY, CDR2 FYNNEI. This CDR3 reads CASSERHSSGYTF. The CDR3 region has the DNA TGTGCCAGCAGTGAACGGCACAGCTCCGGCTACACCTTC.

This clonotype showed up many times. The rearrangement links TRBV2 to TRBJ2-1; D remains ambiguous. The CDR3 spans 12 residues. Germline V gene sequence: CDR1 SNHLY, CDR2 FYNNEI. Trimming removed 2 bases from V and 7 bases from J, with 6 bases in between. In nucleotides, the CDR3 is TGTGCCAGCAGTGAAATCCGGAATGAGCAGTTCTTC. Amino acid sequence: CASSEIRNEQFF.